This T cell receptor beta chain was identified during a study of T cells in localized non-small cell lung cancer. The V gene lost 1 base and the J gene lost 1 base, with 7 bases spanning the gap. The CDR3 is 15 amino acids. CDR1 is SGHDN, CDR2 FVKESK, per germline. Points from the study as a whole: Adjacent lung had a median around 60 of the 100 largest tumor clones. Heterogeneity is still possible, as just one tumor region was sequenced. Uninvolved neighboring lung showed the greatest T cell clonality, exceeding tumor. Prolonged overall survival went with higher T cell density in the blood.

The table came from immunoSEQ multiplex PCR; TCRdb's copy has only in-frame clones and leaves some out. The data hold 30,000 to 35,000 clones, with around 90% observed a single time. A word on this clone: Antigen specificity is unknown.

The sample here was peripheral blood, taken before any cancer treatment. The rearrangement uses TRBV14 and TRBJ2-2; the D gene is possibly TRBD2 (6 bases). The TCR originated in a female donor older than 55 with stage I lung adenocarcinoma. The CDR3: CASSQVGRNTGELFF. The CDR3 bases are TGTGCCAGCAGCCAAGTCGGGAGGAACACCGGGGAGCTGTTTTTT.